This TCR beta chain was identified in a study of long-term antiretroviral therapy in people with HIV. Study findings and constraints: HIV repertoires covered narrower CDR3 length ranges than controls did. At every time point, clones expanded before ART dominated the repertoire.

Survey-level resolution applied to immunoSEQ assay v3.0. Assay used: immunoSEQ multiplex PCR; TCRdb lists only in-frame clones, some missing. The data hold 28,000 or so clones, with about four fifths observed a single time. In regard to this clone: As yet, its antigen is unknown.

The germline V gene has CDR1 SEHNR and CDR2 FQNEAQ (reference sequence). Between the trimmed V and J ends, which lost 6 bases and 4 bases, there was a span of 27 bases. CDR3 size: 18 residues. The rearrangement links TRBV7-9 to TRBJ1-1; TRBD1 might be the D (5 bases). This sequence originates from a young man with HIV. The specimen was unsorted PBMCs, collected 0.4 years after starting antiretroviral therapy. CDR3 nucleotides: TGTGCCAGCAGTTTATCTACTCAGGGAACGAGGTTTGTCACTGAAGCTTTCTTT. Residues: CASSLSTQGTRFVTEAFF.